One and the same sample provided the 22 T cell receptor beta chains below, sequenced in a study of control samples from healthy donors and cancer patients. Here immunoSEQ multiplex PCR was the method, and the copy in TCRdb shows in-frame clones only, minus some. The sample includes around 84,000 clones, 91% of them seen just once. Sequenced sample: blood. These receptors all stem from a man younger than 45 in good health.

The chain links TRBV9 to TRBJ2-5; D may be TRBD2 (6 bases). Trimming took 4 bases from V and 4 from J, leaving 11 bases between them. The CDR3 is 13 residues long. CDR1 is SGDLS, CDR2 YYNGEE, per germline. The CDR3 DNA is TGTGCCAGCAGCCCACCAGCGGGAGAGACCCAGTACTTC. It codes for CASSPPAGETQYF.

The genes are TRBV28 and TRBJ1-5, with 8 bases identical to TRBD1. Per the germline V gene, CDR1 is MDHEN and CDR2 is SYDVKM. The length of the CDR3 is 17 residues. Trimming at V came to 6 bases and at J to 2 bases, leaving 12 bases not matched to a gene. In nucleotides, the CDR3 is TGTGCCAGCAGGAACCCACAGGGACAGGTCCGCAATCAGCCCCAGCATTTT. It is translated as CASRNPQGQVRNQPQHF.

The CDR3 loop is CASSQTPQGPGELFF. The DNA of the CDR3 is TGCGCCAGCAGCCAAACTCCACAGGGGCCCGGGGAGCTGTTTTTT. The rearrangement uses TRBV4-3 and TRBJ2-2; TRBD1 aligns across 7 bases. From germline, CDR1 is LGHNA and CDR2 YSLEER. CDR3 length: 15 residues. J lost 6 bases, V lost 2 bases, and 6 bases had no gene match.

V gene TRBV5-4 combines with J gene TRBJ2-1, with D perhaps TRBD2 (6 bases). This CDR3 spans 14 amino acids. Germline V CDR1 and CDR2: SGHNT, YYREEE (reference sequence). Trimming pared 4 bases from V and 8 bases from J, leaving 16 bases between. The CDR3 spells CASSPPLARDEQFF. The CDR3 nucleotides read TGTGCCAGCAGCCCCCCCCTAGCGAGGGATGAGCAGTTCTTC.

The chain joins TRBV24-1 to TRBJ2-7, with 7 bases aligning to TRBD1. The CDR3 is 21 amino acids. Germline assignment: CDR1 KGHDR and CDR2 SFDVKD. The junction had 22 bases not matched to a gene; V was cut back by 0 bases and J by 3 bases. CDR3 residues: CATSDLLPPRKGDRGLYEQYF. CDR3 nucleotide sequence: TGTGCCACCAGTGATTTGCTGCCCCCCCGTAAGGGCGATAGGGGGCTCTACGAGCAGTACTTC.

The V gene is TRBV28, the J gene TRBJ2-1, with TRBD2 matching 15 bases. Germline CDR1 is MDHEN and CDR2 is SYDVKM. This CDR3 is built from 16 residues. The junction had 5 bases not matched to a gene; V was cut back by 6 bases and J by 5 bases. CDR3 DNA: TGTGCCAGCAGCCCCGGGACTAGCGGGAGGCACAATGAGCAGTTCTTC. This sequence encodes CASSPGTSGRHNEQFF.

The J gene is TRBJ2-1, the V gene TRBV28; D is unclear. The germline CDR1 and CDR2 sequences are MDHEN and SYDVKM. With 5 bases removed from V and 7 bases from J, the gap between germline ends came to 15 bases. The CDR3 length is 14 residues. The CDR3 DNA reads as TGTGCCAGCAGTCCGTACCTAGACCGAAATGAGCAGTTCTTC. This gives the protein CASSPYLDRNEQFF.

This clone was recorded a few times. V is TRBV5-5 and J is TRBJ2-1, with TRBD1 identical over 8 bases. Germline-derived CDR1 and CDR2 are SGHKS and YYEKEE (reference sequence). V gave up 4 bases and J gave up 3 bases; unmatched junction bases: 6. This CDR3 spans 15 amino acids. CDR3 in DNA: TGTGCCAGCAGCGGGCGACAGGGGAGCTACAATGAGCAGTTCTTC. Its protein is CASSGRQGSYNEQFF.

The chain employs TRBV30 and TRBJ2-2; D possibly matches TRBD1 or TRBD2 (5 bases each). CDR1 and CDR2 from the germline V gene are GTSNPN and SVGIG (reference sequence). This CDR3 is built from 14 residues. The V end lost 8 bases, the J end lost 4 bases, and 17 bases lay between the germline ends. CDR3 nucleotide sequence: TGTGCCGCAGCCCCCCAGGGACGCACCGGGGAGCTGTTTTTT. It codes for CAAAPQGRTGELFF.

V gene TRBV5-1 combines with J gene TRBJ2-7; tentatively, D is TRBD1 (6 bases). Trimming removed 0 bases at V and 6 bases at J, with 19 bases between. This CDR3 contains 16 residues. CDR1 is SGHRS and CDR2 is YFSETQ in the germline V gene. CDR3 in amino acids: CASSLVFGQWKSEQYF. CDR3 bases: TGCGCCAGCAGCTTGGTATTTGGACAGTGGAAGAGCGAGCAGTACTTC.

The rearrangement links TRBV7-2 to TRBJ1-4; a possible D gene is TRBD1 (5 bases). CDR1 is SGHTA and CDR2 is FQGNSA in the germline V gene. V was trimmed by 0 bases and J by 0 bases, leaving 8 bases between them. The CDR3 extends over 16 amino acids. This CDR3 is CASSLAQGATNEKLFF. CDR3 sequence (DNA): TGTGCCAGCAGCTTAGCGCAGGGAGCAACTAATGAAAAACTGTTTTTT.

This rearrangement joins TRBV5-1 to TRBJ2-3; 8 bases match TRBD1. There are 16 residues in the CDR3. The germline V gene encodes CDR1 SGHRS and CDR2 YFSETQ. The ends lost 3 bases at V and 2 bases at J; junction bases unmatched: 8. Written as DNA, the CDR3 is TGCGCCAGCAGCTGGGGACAGGAGATAGTCACAGATACGCAGTATTTT. The encoded protein is CASSWGQEIVTDTQYF.

V usage is TRBV13 and J usage is TRBJ2-1; D might be TRBD1 or TRBD2, each matching 6 bases. V gave up 2 bases and J gave up 8 bases, with 19 bases separating them. Germline V gives CDR1 PRHDT, CDR2 FYEKMQ (reference sequence). This CDR3 is built from 16 residues. Here the CDR3 reads CASSLNRRGKGDEQFF. DNA of the CDR3: TGTGCCAGCAGCTTAAATAGGCGGGGTAAGGGGGATGAGCAGTTCTTC. The full variable domain, completed using reference TRBV13 and TRBJ2-1, is AAGVIQSPRHLIKEKRETATLKCYPIPRHDTVYWYQQGPGQDPQFLISFYEKMQSDKGSIPDRFSAQQFSDYHSELNMSSLELGDSALYFCASSLNRRGKGDEQFFGPGTRLTVL.

This chain connects TRBV29-1 to TRBJ2-3, with 8 bases aligning to TRBD2. The ends lost 7 bases at V and 3 bases at J; junction bases unmatched: 9. The CDR3 runs to 14 residues. Germline CDR1 is SQVTM and CDR2 is ANQGSEA. CDR3 nucleotides: TGCAGCGCCCCGGTTAGCGGGGCTACAGATACGCAGTATTTT. It yields the protein CSAPVSGATDTQYF.

The chain has TRBV12-3 or TRBV12-4 and TRBJ2-5, with a tentative D call TRBD1 (6 bases). The V end lost 8 bases, the J end lost 2 bases, and 12 bases lay between the germline ends. CDR3 size: 13 residues. The CDR3 sequence: CASARGQQETQYF. CDR3 bases: TGTGCCAGCGCCCGAGGACAGCAAGAGACCCAGTACTTC.

V and J are TRBV19 and TRBJ1-1, with D possibly being TRBD1 (6 bases). The germline V gene has CDR1 LNHDA and CDR2 SQIVND (reference sequence). V was shortened by 7 bases and J by 1 base, with 10 bases between the two germline ends. The CDR3 has 13 residues. CDR3 DNA: TGTGCCAGTATGGGACATTGGAACACTGAAGCTTTCTTT. Its protein product is CASMGHWNTEAFF.

This clone showed up just once. The chain recombines TRBV6-2 or TRBV6-3 with TRBJ2-1; D gene uncertain. Per the germline V gene, CDR1 is MNHEY and CDR2 is SVGEGT. The CDR3 consists of 12 residues. Trimming pared 2 bases from V and 4 bases from J, leaving 3 bases between. The CDR3 sequence: CASSYAYNEQFF. CDR3 DNA: TGTGCCAGCAGTTACGCGTACAATGAGCAGTTCTTC.

The chain has TRBV29-1 and TRBJ2-3, with 13 bases fitting TRBD2. V lost 4 bases, J lost 6 bases, and 4 bases stayed unmatched. Germline CDR1 reads SQVTM; CDR2 reads ANQGSEA. The CDR3 is 14 amino acids. The CDR3 region is CSVAGLAGTDTQYF. CDR3 DNA sequence: TGCAGCGTTGCGGGACTAGCGGGAACGGATACGCAGTATTTT.

This chain joins TRBV2 and TRBJ2-7; the D is unclear. Germline assignment: CDR1 SNHLY and CDR2 FYNNEI. The CDR3 covers 10 residues. V lost 4 bases to trimming and J lost 6 bases, with 4 bases between them. The chain's CDR3 is CASSGLEQYF. DNA for the CDR3: TGTGCCAGCAGTGGGCTCGAGCAGTACTTC.

This chain uses TRBV10-3 with TRBJ1-1; TRBD1 aligns across 8 bases. V lost 10 bases and J lost 5; bases outside the gene matches: 9. The CDR3 is 13 amino acids. Germline CDR1 ENHRY, CDR2 SYGVKD. In nucleotides, the CDR3 is TGTGCCAGCGTTCCGACAGGGGCTACTGAAGCTTTCTTT. Translation gives CASVPTGATEAFF.

The genes are TRBV30 and TRBJ1-3, with D unresolved. Trimming stripped 6 bases from V and 2 bases from J, with 5 bases between. The CDR3 has 11 amino acids. The germline CDR1 and CDR2 sequences are GTSNPN and SVGIG (reference sequence). CDR3 DNA: TGTGCCTGTCTAGCTGGAAACACCATATATTTT. Translating it yields CACLAGNTIYF. Full variable domain (outside the CDR3, taken from reference TRBV30 and TRBJ1-3): SQTIHQWPATLVQPVGSPLSLECTVEGTSNPNLYWYRQAAGRGLQLLFYSVGIGQISSEVPQNLSASRPQDRQFILSSKKLLLSDSGFYLCACLAGNTIYFGEGSWLTVV.

Details on this clone: Other DNA variants within this sample encode the same CDR3. This chain connects TRBV5-8 to TRBJ2-5; D gene ambiguous. CDR1 is SGHTS and CDR2 is YDEGEE in the germline V gene. V was pared by 0 bases and J by 5 bases, with 2 bases between. This CDR3 comprises 11 residues. The CDR3 DNA reads TGTGCCAGCAGCTTGGAGGAGACCCAGTACTTC. It is translated as CASSLEETQYF.